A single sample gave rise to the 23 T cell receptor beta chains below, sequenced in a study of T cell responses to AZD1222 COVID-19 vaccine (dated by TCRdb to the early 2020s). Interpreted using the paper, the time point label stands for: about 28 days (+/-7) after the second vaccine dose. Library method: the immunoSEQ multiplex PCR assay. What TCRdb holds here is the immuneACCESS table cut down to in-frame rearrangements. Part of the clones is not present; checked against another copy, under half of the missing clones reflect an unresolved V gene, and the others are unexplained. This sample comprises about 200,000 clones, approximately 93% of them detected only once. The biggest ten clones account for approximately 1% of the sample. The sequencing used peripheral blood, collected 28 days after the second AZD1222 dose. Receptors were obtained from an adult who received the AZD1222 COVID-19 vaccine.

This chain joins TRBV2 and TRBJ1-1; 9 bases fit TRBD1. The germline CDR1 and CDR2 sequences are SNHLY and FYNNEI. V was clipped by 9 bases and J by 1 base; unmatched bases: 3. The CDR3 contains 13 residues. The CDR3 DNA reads TGTGCCAGTATGGGACAGGGGAACACTGAAGCTTTCTTT. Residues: CASMGQGNTEAFF.

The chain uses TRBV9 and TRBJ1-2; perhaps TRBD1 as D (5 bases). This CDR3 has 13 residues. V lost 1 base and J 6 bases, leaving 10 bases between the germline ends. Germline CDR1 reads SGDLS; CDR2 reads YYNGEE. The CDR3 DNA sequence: TGTGCCAGCAGCGTATCGGGGCCCAATGGCTACACCTTC. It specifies CASSVSGPNGYTF. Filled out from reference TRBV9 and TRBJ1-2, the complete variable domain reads DSGVTQTPKHLITATGQRVTLRCSPRSGDLSVYWYQQSLDQGLQFLIQYYNGEERAKGNILERFSAQQFPDLHSELNLSSLELGDSALYFCASSVSGPNGYTFGSGTRLTVV.

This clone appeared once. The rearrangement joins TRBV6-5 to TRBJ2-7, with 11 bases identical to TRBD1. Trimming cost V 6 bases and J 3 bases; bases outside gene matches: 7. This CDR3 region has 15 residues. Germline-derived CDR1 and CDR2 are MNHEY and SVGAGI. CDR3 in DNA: TGTGCCAGCAGACTGCGGGACAGGGGGATCTACGAGCAGTACTTC. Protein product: CASRLRDRGIYEQYF.

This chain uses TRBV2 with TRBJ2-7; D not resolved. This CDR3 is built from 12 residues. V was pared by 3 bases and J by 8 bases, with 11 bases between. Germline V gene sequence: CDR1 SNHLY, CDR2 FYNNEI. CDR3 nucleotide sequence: TGTGCCAGCAGTGACAACGGCCCGAAGCAGTACTTC. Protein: CASSDNGPKQYF.

The CDR3 DNA follows: TGTGCCAGCACCGCCGGGGCGGGTTCTAGAAACACCATATATTTT. As protein: CASTAGAGSRNTIYF. J is TRBJ1-3 and V is TRBV13, with a possible D match to TRBD1 (5 bases). Per germline, CDR1 PRHDT and CDR2 FYEKMQ (reference sequence). CDR3 length equals 15 residues. V was cut by 7 bases and J by 5 bases, with 18 bases left in between.

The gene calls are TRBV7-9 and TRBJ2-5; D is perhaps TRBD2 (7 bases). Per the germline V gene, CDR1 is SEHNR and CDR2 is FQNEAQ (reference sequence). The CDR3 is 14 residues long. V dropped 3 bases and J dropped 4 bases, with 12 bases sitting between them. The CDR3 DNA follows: TGTGCCAGCAGCTTCACAGGGAGGGGAGAGACCCAGTACTTC. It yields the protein CASSFTGRGETQYF.

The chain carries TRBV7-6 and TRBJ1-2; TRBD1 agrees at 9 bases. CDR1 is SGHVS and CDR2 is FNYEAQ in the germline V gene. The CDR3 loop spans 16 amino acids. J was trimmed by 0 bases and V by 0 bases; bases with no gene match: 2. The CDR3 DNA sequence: TGTGCCAGCAGCTTAGCGGGACAGGGTGCTAACTATGGCTACACCTTC. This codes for CASSLAGQGANYGYTF. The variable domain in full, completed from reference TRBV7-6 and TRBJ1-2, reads GAGVSQSPRYKVTKRGQDVALRCDPISGHVSLYWYRQALGQGPEFLTYFNYEAQQDKSGLPNDRFSAERPEGSISTLTIQRTEQRDSAMYRCASSLAGQGANYGYTFGSGTRLTVV.

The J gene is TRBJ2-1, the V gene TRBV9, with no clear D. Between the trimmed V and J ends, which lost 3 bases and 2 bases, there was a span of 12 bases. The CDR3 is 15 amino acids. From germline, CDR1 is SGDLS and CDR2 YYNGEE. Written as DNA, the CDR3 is TGTGCCAGCAGCGCATCACCGGGCCCCTACAATGAGCAGTTCTTC. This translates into CASSASPGPYNEQFF.

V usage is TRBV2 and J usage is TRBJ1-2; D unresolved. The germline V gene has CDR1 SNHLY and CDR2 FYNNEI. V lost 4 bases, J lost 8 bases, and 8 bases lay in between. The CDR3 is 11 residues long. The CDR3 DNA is TGTGCCAGCAGTGCGGATATGGGCTACACCTTC. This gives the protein CASSADMGYTF.

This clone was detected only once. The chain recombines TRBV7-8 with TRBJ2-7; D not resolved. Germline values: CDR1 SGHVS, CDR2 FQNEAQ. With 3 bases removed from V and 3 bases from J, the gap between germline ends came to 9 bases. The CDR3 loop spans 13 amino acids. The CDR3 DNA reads TGTGCCAGCAGCTTCAAGGAGCTCTACGAGCAGTACTTC. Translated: CASSFKELYEQYF. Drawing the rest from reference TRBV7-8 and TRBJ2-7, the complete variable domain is GAGVSQSPRYKVAKRGQDVALRCDPISGHVSLFWYQQALGQGPEFLTYFQNEAQLDKSGLPSDRFFAERPEGSVSTLKIQRTQQEDSAVYLCASSFKELYEQYFGPGTRLTVT.

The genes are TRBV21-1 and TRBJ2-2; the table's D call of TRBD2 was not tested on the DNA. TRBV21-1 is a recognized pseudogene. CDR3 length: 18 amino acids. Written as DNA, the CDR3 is TGTGCCAGCAGCAAAGGGAGACGGGAACTCACCCATTCCGGGGAGCTGTTTTTT. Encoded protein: CASSKGRRELTHSGELFF.

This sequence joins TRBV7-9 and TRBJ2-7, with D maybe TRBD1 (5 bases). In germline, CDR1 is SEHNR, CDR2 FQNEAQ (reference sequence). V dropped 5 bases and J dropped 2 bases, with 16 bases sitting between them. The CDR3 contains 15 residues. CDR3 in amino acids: CASSPPGSGPYEQYF. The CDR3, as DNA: TGTGCCAGCAGCCCGCCAGGGTCAGGCCCCTACGAGCAGTACTTC.

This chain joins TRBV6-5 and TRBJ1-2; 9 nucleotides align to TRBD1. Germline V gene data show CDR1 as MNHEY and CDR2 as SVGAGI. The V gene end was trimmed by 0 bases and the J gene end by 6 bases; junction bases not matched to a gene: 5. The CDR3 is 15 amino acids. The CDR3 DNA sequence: TGTGCCAGCAGTTACTCGACAGGGGGGAGGAATGGCTACACCTTC. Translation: CASSYSTGGRNGYTF.

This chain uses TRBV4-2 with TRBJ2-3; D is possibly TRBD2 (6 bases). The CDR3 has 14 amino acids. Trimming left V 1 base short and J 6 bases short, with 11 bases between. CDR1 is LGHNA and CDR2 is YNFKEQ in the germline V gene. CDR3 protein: CASSQVMAGDTQYF. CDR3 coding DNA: TGTGCCAGCAGCCAAGTAATGGCGGGGGATACGCAGTATTTT.

The CDR3 nucleotides read TGCGCCAGCAGCTTGGCCAGGGCGAGGGGTGATGGCTACACCTTC. Translation: CASSLARARGDGYTF. The chain recombines TRBV5-1 with TRBJ1-2; a weak D match, TRBD1 (5 bases). The CDR3 contains 15 residues. Germline assignment: CDR1 SGHRS and CDR2 YFSETQ. V lost 0 bases and J 6 bases, leaving 15 bases between the germline ends.

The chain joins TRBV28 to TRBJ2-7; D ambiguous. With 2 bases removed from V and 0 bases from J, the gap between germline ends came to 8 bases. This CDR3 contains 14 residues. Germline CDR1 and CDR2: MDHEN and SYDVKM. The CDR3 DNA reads TGTGCCAGCAGTTTACCCGGAAGCTCCTACGAGCAGTACTTC. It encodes CASSLPGSSYEQYF.

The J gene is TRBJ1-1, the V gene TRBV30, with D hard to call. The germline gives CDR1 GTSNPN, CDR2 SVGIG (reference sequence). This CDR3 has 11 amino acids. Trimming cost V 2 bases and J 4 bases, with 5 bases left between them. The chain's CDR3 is CAWSTTTEAFF. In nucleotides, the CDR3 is TGTGCCTGGAGTACAACCACTGAAGCTTTCTTT.

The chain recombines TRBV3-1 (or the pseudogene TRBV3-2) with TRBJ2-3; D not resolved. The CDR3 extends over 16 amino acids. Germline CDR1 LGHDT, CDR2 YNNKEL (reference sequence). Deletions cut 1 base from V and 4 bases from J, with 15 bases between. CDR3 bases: TGTGCCAGCAGCCAAGCGACCTTGGTATATGCAGATACGCAGTATTTT. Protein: CASSQATLVYADTQYF.

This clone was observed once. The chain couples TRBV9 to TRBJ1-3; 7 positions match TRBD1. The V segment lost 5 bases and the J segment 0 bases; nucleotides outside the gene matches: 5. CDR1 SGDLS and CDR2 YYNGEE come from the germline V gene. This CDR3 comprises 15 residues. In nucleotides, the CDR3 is TGTGCCAGCAGTGGACAGGCGATCTCTGGAAACACCATATATTTT. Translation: CASSGQAISGNTIYF.

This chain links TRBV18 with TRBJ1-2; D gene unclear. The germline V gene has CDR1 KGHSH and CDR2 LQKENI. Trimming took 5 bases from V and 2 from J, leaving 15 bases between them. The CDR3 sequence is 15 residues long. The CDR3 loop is CASSALRGTNYGYTF. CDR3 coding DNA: TGTGCCAGCTCAGCGCTTCGGGGAACAAACTATGGCTACACCTTC. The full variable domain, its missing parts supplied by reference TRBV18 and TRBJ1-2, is NAGVMQNPRHLVRRRGQEARLRCSPMKGHSHVYWYRQLPEEGLKFMVYLQKENIIDESGMPKERFSAEFPKEGPSILRIQQVVRGDSAAYFCASSALRGTNYGYTFGSGTRLTVV.

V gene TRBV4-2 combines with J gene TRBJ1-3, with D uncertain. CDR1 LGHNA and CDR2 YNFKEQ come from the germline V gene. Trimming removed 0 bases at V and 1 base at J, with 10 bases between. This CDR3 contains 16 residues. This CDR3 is CASSQDVSPSGNTIYF. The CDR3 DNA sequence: TGTGCCAGCAGCCAAGATGTTAGTCCTTCTGGAAACACCATATATTTT.

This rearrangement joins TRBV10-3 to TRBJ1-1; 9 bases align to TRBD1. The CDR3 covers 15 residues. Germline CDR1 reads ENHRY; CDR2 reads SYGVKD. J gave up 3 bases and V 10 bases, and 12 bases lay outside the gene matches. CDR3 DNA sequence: TGTGCCACAACGAACCAACAGGGGGCCGACACTGAAGCTTTCTTT. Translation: CATTNQQGADTEAFF.

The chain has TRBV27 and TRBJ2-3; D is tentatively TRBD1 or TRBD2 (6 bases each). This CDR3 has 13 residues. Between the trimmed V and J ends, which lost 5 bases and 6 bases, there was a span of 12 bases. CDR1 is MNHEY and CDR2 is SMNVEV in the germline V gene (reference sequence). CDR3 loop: CASSRGRGDTQYF. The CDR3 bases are TGTGCCAGCAGTCGGGGGCGCGGGGATACGCAGTATTTT.